This entry lists 14 T cell receptor beta chains sequenced from one sample in a study of cytotoxic CD8 clonotypes in ibrutinib-treated CLL (dated by TCRdb to the early 2020s). The library relied on the immunoSEQ multiplex PCR assay. TCRdb stores this immuneACCESS table with in-frame sequences only. Part of the clones is absent; in the studies checked, under half of the shortfall reflects unresolved V genes, and no reason is known for the rest. The sample yields about 26,000 clones; roughly 85% were counted once. Around 8.5% of the sample goes to the ten largest clones. The intended sense of this specimen's time point label: approximately 2 years on ibrutinib. The sample here was PBMCs, taken after 24 months of ibrutinib treatment. These receptors were taken from a human donor with chronic lymphocytic leukemia.

The V and J genes are TRBV10-2 and TRBJ2-7; the D gene could be TRBD1 or TRBD2 (5 bases each). Trimming left V 2 bases short and J 7 bases short, with 15 bases between. This CDR3 spans 14 amino acids. Germline CDR1 and CDR2: WSHSY and SAAADI. The CDR3 nucleotides read TGCGCCAGCAGTGAGCAGGGCGGTCCGGGGGAGCAGTACTTC. It specifies CASSEQGGPGEQYF.

This clone was recorded once. The V call is TRBV7-8, the J call TRBJ2-7; a possible D gene is TRBD1 (6 bases). The germline V gene encodes CDR1 SGHVS and CDR2 FQNEAQ. Trimming cost V 2 bases and J 2 bases, with 13 bases left between them. The CDR3 extends over 15 amino acids. The CDR3 sequence is CASSLPPGVAYEQYF. The CDR3 region has the DNA TGTGCCAGCAGCTTACCGCCAGGGGTCGCCTACGAGCAGTACTTC. The full variable domain, its missing parts supplied by reference TRBV7-8 and TRBJ2-7, is GAGVSQSPRYKVAKRGQDVALRCDPISGHVSLFWYQQALGQGPEFLTYFQNEAQLDKSGLPSDRFFAERPEGSVSTLKIQRTQQEDSAVYLCASSLPPGVAYEQYFGPGTRLTVT.

The chain employs TRBV6-4 and TRBJ1-2; the match to TRBD1 covers 9 bases. V gave up 2 bases and J gave up 7 bases; unmatched junction bases: 5. The CDR3 covers 14 residues. Germline V gene data show CDR1 as MRHNA and CDR2 as SNTAGT. The CDR3 sequence is CASSDEGQGRGYTF. For the CDR3, the DNA is TGTGCCAGCAGTGACGAGGGACAGGGTCGTGGCTACACCTTC.

Only one count was recorded for this clone. One end of the junction is discordant with germline, which a read error may explain. This sequence joins TRBV7-7 and TRBJ2-2, with TRBD2 identical over 11 bases. The CDR3 runs to 15 residues. Germline CDR1 reads SSHAT; CDR2 reads FNYEAQ (reference sequence). For the CDR3, the DNA is TGTGCTAGCAGCCGACTAGCGGGGAGTACCGGGGAGCTGTTTTTT. Residues: CASSRLAGSTGELFF.

This clone was observed once. The rearrangement uses TRBV7-2 and TRBJ2-2; the match to TRBD1 covers 9 bases. CDR3 length: 16 amino acids. Looked up from germline, CDR1 is SGHTA and CDR2 is FQGNSA. The J segment lost 3 bases and the V segment lost 3 bases, leaving 5 bases of the junction unmatched. CDR3 nucleotides: TGTGCCAGCAGCTTCACAGGGGGCCGGGACACCGGGGAGCTGTTTTTT. This encodes CASSFTGGRDTGELFF.

CDR3 nucleotides: TGCGCCAGCAGCTTGGTGGGACAGGGTGGGGACGAGCAGTACTTC. It specifies CASSLVGQGGDEQYF. V gene TRBV5-1 combines with J gene TRBJ2-7, with 9 bases identical to TRBD1. Germline trimming cut 0 bases from V and 5 bases from J; bases unmatched to any gene: 6. Germline-derived CDR1 and CDR2 are SGHRS and YFSETQ. CDR3 length equals 15 residues.

The rearrangement joins TRBV11-2 to TRBJ1-1; D ambiguous. The CDR3 covers 12 residues. Deletions cut 2 bases from V and 4 bases from J, with 5 bases between. CDR1 is SGHAT and CDR2 is FQNNGV in the germline V gene. CDR3 residues: CASSLIFTEAFF. Written as DNA, the CDR3 is TGTGCCAGCAGCTTAATCTTCACTGAAGCTTTCTTT.

This chain connects TRBV4-3 to TRBJ2-6, with D possibly being TRBD1 (5 bases). The germline V gene encodes CDR1 LGHNA and CDR2 YSLEER. The V end was cut by 0 bases, the J end by 8 bases, with 11 bases between. There are 15 residues in the CDR3. This chain's CDR3 is CASSQDWGPSNVLTF. The CDR3 region has the DNA TGCGCCAGCAGCCAAGATTGGGGCCCCTCCAACGTCCTGACTTTC.

The chain recombines TRBV7-8 with TRBJ2-1, with D unresolved. The CDR3 loop spans 12 amino acids. The germline V gene encodes CDR1 SGHVS and CDR2 FQNEAQ. V was clipped by 5 bases and J by 10 bases, with 12 bases between them. CDR3 sequence reads: CASSLVVTEQFF. The CDR3 DNA reads as TGTGCCAGCAGCCTAGTGGTCACGGAGCAGTTCTTC.

The sample holds a few counts of this clone. V is TRBV11-2 and J is TRBJ1-4, with D uncertain. Germline values: CDR1 SGHAT, CDR2 FQNNGV. The CDR3 consists of 13 residues. V was shortened by 4 bases and J by 0 bases, with 3 bases between the two germline ends. CDR3 loop: CASSSTTNEKLFF. Here the CDR3 DNA reads TGTGCCAGCAGCTCAACAACTAATGAAAAACTGTTTTTT.

The chain employs TRBV4-2 and TRBJ1-5; D gene uncertain. V was trimmed by 0 bases and J by 7 bases, leaving 13 bases between them. CDR3 length: 15 residues. Germline lookup yields CDR1 LGHNA and CDR2 YNFKEQ. CDR3 coding DNA: TGTGCCAGCAGCCAAGATGACTTCTTGCCCCAGCCCCAGCATTTT. The encoded protein is CASSQDDFLPQPQHF.

The V and J genes are TRBV28 and TRBJ1-6; the D is unclear. Germline lookup yields CDR1 MDHEN and CDR2 SYDVKM. The CDR3 runs to 12 residues. V shed 5 bases and J shed 9 bases, with 8 bases lying between them. This CDR3 reads CASSPVLSPLHF. CDR3 nucleotides: TGTGCCAGCAGTCCGGTACTTTCACCCCTCCACTTT.

The sample holds one count of this clone. The chain recombines TRBV19 with TRBJ1-4; 8 bases are shared with TRBD1. V lost 5 bases and J lost 5; bases outside the gene matches: 13. CDR1 and CDR2 (germline): LNHDA, SQIVND (reference sequence). The CDR3 totals 17 residues. The CDR3 bases are TGTGCCAGTAGTGAACCAGGGGGCGCGGAGTCGAATGAAAAACTGTTTTTT. Encoded protein: CASSEPGGAESNEKLFF.

The chain couples TRBV28 to TRBJ1-6; 7 bases agree with TRBD1. V trimming: 8 bases; J trimming: 3 bases; junction bases outside the gene matches: 22. The CDR3 has 20 amino acids. In germline, CDR1 is MDHEN, CDR2 SYDVKM. Written as DNA, the CDR3 is TGTGCCAGCGGGTCATCGCGACAGGGAGGTAGCGGGCTCTATAATTCACCCCTCCACTTT. Protein: CASGSSRQGGSGLYNSPLHF.